This paragraph reports one T cell receptor (beta chain). Its target antigen remains unknown. The input lacks base qualities; no much larger clone sits a single base away. This specimen's time point label, interpreted: about 28 days (+/-7) after the second vaccine dose. Because spike-specific TCR depth and breadth did not differ between the two schedules, AZD1222 recipients who got a second dose at roughly 4 weeks were pooled with those who got a second dose at roughly 12 weeks. Samples from vaccinated people were obtained from the UK trials COV001 and COV002, which included a single-blind randomized controlled phase 2/3 trial of AZD1222 (ChAdOx1 nCoV-19) in healthy adults. For TCRbeta chain sequencing, PBMC samples from trial participants were taken at day 0 and at day 28 after the second dose. The CDR3 regions of human TCRbeta chains were analyzed by immunosequencing. On the study's bioinformatics: Repertoire TCRs were checked for matches against a reference library of SARS-CoV-2-specific TCRs that had been generated using the MIRA antigen-specificity platform. Breadth was defined as the fraction of unique TCRs that were SARS-CoV-2-associated, and depth was defined as the fraction of total T cells that were SARS-CoV-2-associated. Using the MIRA data, each spike-specific TCR was mapped to the spike region that the TCR reacts to and placed in a CD4 or CD8 class. Log10-transformed breadth and depth values were compared by one-way ANOVA with Sidak's multiple comparisons tests. This immuneACCESS table, as held by TCRdb, lists in-frame sequences with V and J called but not all clones. Of the missing ones, under half trace to an unresolved V gene in checked studies; the others have no known cause. That table furnishes V, J and clone size, whereas the DNA furnished D and trimming. Counted in this sample were about 77,000 clones; roughly 90% of them appeared once. The top ten constitute approximately 4.5% of the sample.

This specimen belongs to a study of T cell responses to AZD1222 COVID-19 vaccine (dated by TCRdb to the early 2020s). With regard to the full study: A total of around 240 trial participants underwent TCR sequencing, of whom 207 had received two doses of AZD1222 and roughly 26 had received two doses of the MenACWY control vaccine. Trial participants were enrolled into age subgroups of 18-55, 56-69 and 70-plus years, which contained about 150, 27 and 61 TCR-sequenced participants, respectively.

The junction shows trimming of 3 bases on V and 0 bases on J, plus 14 bases between the germline ends. CDR1 and CDR2, per the germline V gene (reference sequence), are GTSNPN and SVGIG. The CDR3 covers 15 residues, taking in both the cysteine and the phenylalanine. Only the CDR3 portion is preserved as DNA: 45 bases, with reading frame beginning at the first base. General study outcomes and caveats: The vaccine-associated CD4 TCRs covered the entire spike protein, and the dominant responses fell in regions 160-218 and 743-854. The 56-69-year group was small, and its depth increase did not reach significance, likely because of low power. No day 14 peak-response samples were available, so repertoires were characterized only after the peak T cell response. A significant rise in spike-specific TCR breadth and depth was observed after two AZD1222 doses relative to day 0 and relative to MenACWY recipients. Only five to seven AZD1222 recipients were SARS-CoV-2 seropositive at baseline, limiting conclusions about previously exposed vaccinees. Reportedly, close to half of the unique spike-specific TCRs recognized epitopes lying outside the regions that are mutated in the B.1.351 and B.1.1.7 variants. Participants were mostly white British, with more females than males. The authors suggested clonal diversity may have been underestimated.

The source is an adult who received the AZD1222 COVID-19 vaccine. Recombination connected TRBV30 to TRBJ2-5, with the D gene not clear enough to name. The specimen was peripheral blood, collected 28 days after the second AZD1222 dose. In nucleotides, the sequence is TGTGCCTGGAGGGCTTTGGTCACGTACCAAGAGACCCAGTACTTC. Translated, this is CAWRALVTYQETQYF.